A selection of T cell receptor beta chains follows, all from one sample in a study of T cells in Graves' hyperthyroidism and ophthalmopathy. A single record per CDR3 protein comes from TCRdb applying MiXCR to the multiplex PCR reads. In the table there are hundreds of thousands of distinct CDR3 sequences, roughly 46% of which are singletons. The sample consisted of peripheral blood or thyroid tissue (not recorded which). The receptors here all came from a woman under 30 with Graves' hyperthyroidism. CDR3s include the opening cysteine and the closing phenylalanine or tryptophan. A D gene is named only where the DNA matches it firmly. The size field is filled for only some rows; it gives once, few, many or a size class.

clone_size	d_call	v_call	j_call	cdr3_aa	cdr3_nt
many	-	TRBV29-1	TRBJ1-2	CSVEDRVEDNYGYTF	TGCAGCGTTGAAGATCGGGTCGAAGATAACTATGGCTACACCTTC
few	-	TRBV6-1	TRBJ1-1	CASSFGEGGTEAFF	TGTGCCAGCAGCTTCGGGGAGGGCGGCACTGAAGCTTTCTTT
few	-	TRBV14	TRBJ1-1	CASSQAGLNTEAFF	TGTGCCAGCAGCCAAGCAGGTTTGAACACTGAAGCTTTCTTT
-	-	TRBV7-9	TRBJ1-4	CASNIQGLQGYEKLFF	TGTGCCAGCAACATACAGGGACTCCAGGGATATGAAAAACTGTTTTTT
-	-	TRBV7-9	TRBJ1-2	CASSPDTADGYGYTF	TGTGCCAGCAGCCCCGACACAGCCGACGGCTATGGCTACACCTTC
-	TRBD2	TRBV6-5	TRBJ2-6	CASSYSGTSVLTF	TGCGCCAGCAGTTACTCAGGGACTAGCGTCCTGACTTTC
few	-	TRBV20-1	TRBJ1-5	CSAFIPRDLNQPQHF	TGCAGTGCGTTTATCCCCCGGGACCTCAATCAGCCCCAGCATTTT
few	-	TRBV7-2	TRBJ2-7	CASSQGDTEYF	TGTGCCAGCAGCCAAGGGGACACAGAGTACTTC
-	TRBD1	TRBV6-4	TRBJ1-6	CASSARDLRGLNSPLHF	TGTGCCAGCAGTGCTAGAGATCTTAGGGGGCTTAATTCACCCCTCCACTTT
few	-	TRBV6-1	TRBJ1-1	CASSHQVWGTEAFF	TGTGCCAGCAGCCACCAGGTGTGGGGCACTGAAGCTTTCTTT
many	TRBD1	TRBV7-9	TRBJ1-5	CASSRQGTDQPQHF	TGTGCCAGCAGCCGACAGGGGACCGATCAGCCCCAGCATTTT
many	-	TRBV15	TRBJ2-5	CATSIGGRETQYF	TGTGCCACCAGCATCGGGGGAAGAGAGACCCAGTACTTC
-	TRBD1	TRBV24-1	TRBJ1-2	CATSEPGQSNYGYTF	TGTGCCACCAGTGAACCGGGACAGTCTAACTATGGCTACACCTTC
-	-	TRBV7-8	TRBJ1-1	CASSPGRIMNTEAFF	TGTGCCAGCTCACCAGGCCGAATAATGAACACTGAAGCTTTCTTT
-	-	TRBV25-1	TRBJ1-2	CASMELGGYTF	TGTGCCAGCATGGAATTGGGGGGCTACACCTTC
-	-	TRBV4-1	TRBJ1-1	CASSQEDWGYTEAFF	TGCGCCAGCAGCCAAGAAGATTGGGGATACACTGAAGCTTTCTTT
once	-	TRBV7-9	TRBJ2-7	CASSLQYF	TGTGCCAGCAGTTTGCAGTACTTC
-	-	TRBV7-3	TRBJ2-3	CASSWGPRDTQYF	TGTGCCAGCAGCTGGGGGCCCCGTGATACGCAGTATTTT
-	-	TRBV11-3	TRBJ2-5	CASSQDAVSGETQYF	TGTGCCAGCAGCCAAGATGCGGTCAGCGGGGAGACCCAGTACTTC
once	TRBD1	TRBV29-1	TRBJ1-5	CSLTGESNQPQHF	TGCAGCTTGACAGGGGAGAGCAATCAGCCCCAGCATTTT
many	-	TRBV20-1	TRBJ1-2	CSAVLWDHGYTF	TGCAGTGCTGTACTATGGGACCATGGCTACACCTTC
-	-	TRBV29-1	TRBJ2-2	CSAQPDGELFF	TGCAGCGCCCAACCGGACGGGGAGCTGTTTTTT
few	TRBD2	TRBV7-9	TRBJ2-5	CASSQERGNQETQYF	TGTGCCAGCAGCCAAGAGCGGGGAAACCAAGAGACCCAGTACTTC
once	-	TRBV19	TRBJ2-7	CASSLGGSPEDYEQYF	TGTGCCAGTAGTCTGGGGGGCTCGCCGGAGGACTACGAGCAGTACTTC
-	-	TRBV20-1	TRBJ2-6	CSYSSSISGANVLTF	TGCAGTTACTCGAGTAGCATCTCTGGGGCCAACGTCCTGACTTTC
-	-	TRBV20-1	TRBJ1-6	CSAPDTQRSYNSPLHF	TGCAGCGCACCAGACACTCAGAGGTCCTATAATTCACCCCTCCACTTT
-	-	TRBV7-6	TRBJ1-5	CASSQDVAAVMDQPQHF	TGTGCCAGCAGCCAAGATGTAGCGGCAGTGATGGATCAGCCCCAGCATTTT
-	-	TRBV19	TRBJ1-2	CASSDTGKATYGYTF	TGTGCCAGTAGTGACACAGGGAAGGCCACCTATGGCTACACCTTC
-	-	TRBV9	TRBJ2-2	CASKAGGELFF	TGTGCCAGCAAAGCGGGCGGGGAGCTGTTTTTT
-	-	TRBV25-1	TRBJ1-2	CAISARRDPTSDGYTF	TGTGCCATCAGTGCACGGCGGGACCCTACCTCTGATGGCTACACCTTC
-	-	TRBV5-8	TRBJ1-3	CASSFLGENTIYF	TGTGCCAGCAGCTTCTTGGGTGAAAACACCATATATTTT
few	-	TRBV7-3	TRBJ2-7	CASSQDGTSYEQYF	TGTGCCAGCAGCCAAGACGGAACCTCCTACGAGCAGTACTTC
many	-	TRBV24-1	TRBJ1-2	CATSDHDRPGGGYTF	TGTGCCACCAGTGACCACGACAGGCCGGGAGGTGGCTACACCTTC
-	TRBD2	TRBV19	TRBJ2-2	CASSNSGSHTGELFF	TGTGCCAGTAGTAATAGCGGGAGCCACACCGGGGAGCTGTTTTTT
few	-	TRBV10-3	TRBJ2-7	CASSYSTPGQLYEQYF	TGTGCCAGCAGTTACTCGACGCCGGGACAACTCTACGAGCAGTACTTC
many	-	TRBV5-1	TRBJ2-6	CASSPESSGANVLTF	TGCGCCAGCAGCCCAGAGAGCTCTGGGGCCAACGTCCTGACTTTC
-	TRBD2	TRBV4-1	TRBJ2-5	CASSRAGRSETQYF	TGCGCCAGCAGCCGAGCGGGGAGAAGCGAGACCCAGTACTTC
few	TRBD1	TRBV19	TRBJ1-6	CASRPTGARNSPLHF	TGTGCCAGTAGACCCACAGGGGCTCGAAATTCACCCCTCCACTTT
many	-	TRBV15	TRBJ1-2	CATSRDGDYGYTF	TGTGCCACCAGCAGAGATGGGGACTATGGCTACACCTTC
-	-	TRBV7-3	TRBJ1-1	CASSQFQQGFTEAFF	TGTGCCAGCAGCCAATTTCAGCAGGGTTTCACTGAAGCTTTCTTT